This T cell receptor (beta chain) derives from a study of cytomegalovirus exposure and HLA in healthy donors. Findings of the study overall: Donors belonging to an Asian-associated ancestry cluster reportedly showed fewer N-insertions in productive TCRs than the roughly 670-donor mean, according to what a later analysis found.

CDR3 length: 15 amino acids. Germline CDR1 and CDR2: LNHDA and SQIVND (reference sequence). V lost 6 bases and J lost 1; bases outside the gene matches: 4. A remark on this clone: Its antigen is currently unknown.

It was with 60 Vbeta and 13 Jbeta primers that the PCR ran. The method was immunoSEQ multiplex PCR; TCRdb's version includes in-frame clones alone and lacks a portion of them. The sample lists some 130,000 clones; approximately 80% were seen once. This TCR was sampled from a female donor in good health and CMV-seronegative. The chain uses TRBV19 and TRBJ2-1; 9 bases agree with TRBD2. The sample comprised PBMCs. For the CDR3, the DNA is TGTGCCAGTAGGACAACTAGCGGGTCCTACAATGAGCAGTTCTTC. Amino acid sequence: CASRTTSGSYNEQFF. The variable domain in full, with the rest retrieved from reference TRBV19 and TRBJ2-1, is DGGITQSPKYLFRKEGQNVTLSCEQNLNHDAMYWYRQDPGQGLRLIYYSQIVNDFQKGDIAEGYSVSREKKESFPLTVTSAQKNPTAFYLCASRTTSGSYNEQFFGPGTRLTVL.